This TCR beta chain originates from a study of CD8+CD57+ T cells in acquired aplastic anemia. About the research overall: An average of roughly 3 ug of DNA was obtained from sorted CD4+ and CD8+ cells.

In patients chosen for sequencing, flow cytometry had shown CD8+CD57+ cell expansion. CDR1 and CDR2 from the germline V gene are ENHRY and SYGVKD. Unmatched junction bases numbered 2, after V lost 6 bases and J lost 6 bases. The CDR3 has 13 amino acids. This clonotype was counted a single time. Genomic DNA provided the template from which TCR beta VDJ and CDR3 profiles were obtained. TCRdb re-analysed the reads in MiXCR, keeping a single row per CDR3 protein. The profile shows more than 150,000 distinct CDR3 sequences, less than 60% of them singletons. The sequenced material came from sorted CD4+, CD8+, or CD8+CD57+ T cells (not recorded which) from PBMCs. The chain combines TRBV10-3 with TRBJ1-6, with 7 bases aligning to TRBD1. This clonotype originated in a human donor with aplastic anemia. DNA for the CDR3: TGTGCCATCAGGGGACAGCTTAATTCACCCCTCCACTTT. It encodes CAIRGQLNSPLHF.